The next 13 T cell receptor beta chains were all read from a single sample in a study of cytomegalovirus exposure and HLA in healthy donors. Both 60 Vbeta primers and 13 Jbeta primers went into the PCR. This table comes from immunoSEQ multiplex PCR, and its TCRdb copy is limited to in-frame clones, with some not included. The sample contains about 160,000 clones, 70% to 80% of which appear only once. The specimen was PBMCs. These receptors were collected from a woman between 50 and 59 years old in good health and CMV-seronegative.

The chain recombines TRBV28 with TRBJ2-5, with D unresolved. V dropped 5 bases and J dropped 3 bases, with 4 bases sitting between them. This CDR3 contains 11 residues. The germline gives CDR1 MDHEN, CDR2 SYDVKM. CDR3 protein: CASSREETQYF. Here the CDR3 DNA reads TGTGCCAGCAGTCGCGAAGAGACCCAGTACTTC.

The chain couples TRBV20-1 to TRBJ1-2; TRBD1 is a possible D gene (5 bases). CDR1 is DFQATT and CDR2 is SNEGSKA in the germline V gene (reference sequence). Trimming left V 6 bases short and J 8 bases short, with 13 bases between. The CDR3 totals 11 residues. Here the CDR3 reads CSASTDTGYTF. The CDR3 coding sequence is TGCAGTGCAAGCACGGACACAGGCTACACCTTC.

The chain employs TRBV28 and TRBJ1-4; 8 nucleotides align to TRBD1. V was clipped by 2 bases and J by 7 bases; unmatched bases: 6. Germline V CDR1 and CDR2: MDHEN, SYDVKM. This CDR3 comprises 15 residues. The CDR3 spells CASSLAARGREKLFF. Here the CDR3 DNA reads TGTGCCAGCAGTTTAGCGGCCAGGGGGCGTGAAAAACTGTTTTTT.

In its sample, this clone was seen once. The chain is built from TRBV28 and TRBJ1-2; a weak D match, TRBD1 (6 bases). This CDR3 has 16 amino acids. Germline lookup yields CDR1 MDHEN and CDR2 SYDVKM. The V end was cut by 5 bases, the J end by 2 bases, with 18 bases between. This chain's CDR3 is CASSPPRQALNYGYTF. The CDR3 region has the DNA TGTGCCAGCAGTCCACCCCGACAGGCCTTAAACTATGGCTACACCTTC.

Points on this clone: This same CDR3 is encoded by further DNA sequences in the sample. The CDR3 spells CASSVDRNQPQHF. DNA of the CDR3: TGTGCCAGCAGCGTAGACAGAAATCAGCCCCAGCATTTT. J is TRBJ1-5 and V is TRBV9, with unresolved D. CDR3 length equals 13 residues. The germline gives CDR1 SGDLS, CDR2 YYNGEE. The V gene lost 0 bases and the J gene lost 4 bases, with 5 bases spanning the gap.

The rearrangement uses TRBV11-2 and TRBJ2-7; 10 nucleotides line up with TRBD1. The CDR3 has 18 residues. Germline V lookup: CDR1 SGHAT, CDR2 FQNNGV. Trimming cost V 5 bases and J 5 bases; bases outside gene matches: 18. Written as DNA, the CDR3 is TGTGCCAGCAGCCCCCGAGGAGATAAGGGACAGGGGAGGCACGAGCAGTACTTC. Protein sequence: CASSPRGDKGQGRHEQYF.

A few counts support this clone. This chain links TRBV5-1 with TRBJ1-6, with TRBD1 identical over 8 bases. This CDR3 region has 15 residues. Germline V gives CDR1 SGHRS, CDR2 YFSETQ. V was clipped by 4 bases and J by 10 bases; unmatched bases: 10. The CDR3 coding sequence is TGCGCCAGCAGCGGTTCGACAGGGGTGGTCTCACCCCTCCACTTT. Residues: CASSGSTGVVSPLHF.

V usage is TRBV28 and J usage is TRBJ2-2, with D possibly matching TRBD2 (6 bases). This CDR3 has 14 amino acids. Germline CDR1 is MDHEN and CDR2 is SYDVKM. V lost 4 bases to trimming and J lost 3 bases, with 9 bases between them. The CDR3 reads CASSSAGHTGELFF. CDR3 nucleotides: TGTGCCAGCAGTTCCGCGGGGCACACCGGGGAGCTGTTTTTT.

The chain couples TRBV28 to TRBJ2-7; D gene ambiguous. Per germline, CDR1 MDHEN and CDR2 SYDVKM. The germline V and J ends were trimmed by 2 bases and 4 bases, with 6 bases remaining between them. The CDR3 has 12 amino acids. As DNA, the CDR3 is TGTGCCAGCAGTTTAAATTCTTACGAGCAGTACTTC. It specifies CASSLNSYEQYF.

The rearrangement links TRBV5-4 to TRBJ1-2; no firm D call. Germline lookup yields CDR1 SGHNT and CDR2 YYREEE (reference sequence). The CDR3 contains 15 residues. V was pared by 0 bases and J by 0 bases, with 9 bases between. The CDR3 is CASSLGQLTNYGYTF. The CDR3 DNA sequence: TGTGCCAGCAGCTTGGGACAACTCACTAACTATGGCTACACCTTC.

The V call is TRBV4-3, the J call TRBJ2-7; D is unclear. CDR1 is LGHNA and CDR2 is YSLEER in the germline V gene. V gave up 0 bases and J gave up 3 bases, with 12 bases separating them. The CDR3 spans 15 residues. The CDR3 DNA reads TGCGCCAGCAGCCAAGACCCCCAAACCGGCTACGAGCAGTACTTC. This gives the protein CASSQDPQTGYEQYF.

This rearrangement joins TRBV10-3 to TRBJ2-2, with 8 bases identical to TRBD2. The CDR3 totals 16 residues. J gave up 2 bases and V 5 bases, and 7 bases lay outside the gene matches. CDR1 and CDR2 (germline): ENHRY, SYGVKD. This CDR3 reads CAISRGLAGNTGELFF. The CDR3 DNA reads TGTGCCATCAGTAGAGGCCTAGCGGGTAACACCGGGGAGCTGTTTTTT.

This clone was observed a few times. The chain uses TRBV27 and TRBJ1-6, with 10 nucleotides matching TRBD1. The V gene end was trimmed by 5 bases and the J gene end by 7 bases; junction bases not matched to a gene: 8. The CDR3 extends over 16 amino acids. Germline V gene data show CDR1 as MNHEY and CDR2 as SMNVEV (reference sequence). Here the CDR3 DNA reads TGTGCCAGCAGTATCTACTCGGGACAGGGGAATTCACCCCTCCACTTT. Its protein product is CASSIYSGQGNSPLHF.